The sequence of this T cell receptor (beta chain) was determined in a study of spatial heterogeneity in lung cancer. Germline V CDR1 and CDR2: SGDLS, YYNGEE. CDR3 length equals 14 residues. The ends lost 0 bases at V and 7 bases at J; junction bases unmatched: 3. Time point meaning: sample taken at primary tumor resection. The input material, whole RNA from tumor, nontumor lung or frozen PBMC, was sequenced unsorted. By sample share, this clonotype is medium-sized. Found in a library prepared for alpha chains, this beta chain is an off-target read, and its abundance has little meaning. TCRdb reanalysed the 5' RACE reads using MiXCR and keeps one entry per CDR3 protein. The sample lists 6,600 or so distinct CDR3 sequences; roughly 6.1% were seen once.

The clonotype originates from a female donor with early-stage non-small cell lung cancer. The chain carries TRBV9 and TRBJ1-5; 8 nucleotides line up with TRBD1. The sequenced sample was normal lung tissue next to the tumor, obtained at surgery. The CDR3 DNA follows: TGTGCCAGCAGCGTAGCAGGGGGCGAACAGCCCCAGCATTTT. The encoded protein is CASSVAGGEQPQHF.